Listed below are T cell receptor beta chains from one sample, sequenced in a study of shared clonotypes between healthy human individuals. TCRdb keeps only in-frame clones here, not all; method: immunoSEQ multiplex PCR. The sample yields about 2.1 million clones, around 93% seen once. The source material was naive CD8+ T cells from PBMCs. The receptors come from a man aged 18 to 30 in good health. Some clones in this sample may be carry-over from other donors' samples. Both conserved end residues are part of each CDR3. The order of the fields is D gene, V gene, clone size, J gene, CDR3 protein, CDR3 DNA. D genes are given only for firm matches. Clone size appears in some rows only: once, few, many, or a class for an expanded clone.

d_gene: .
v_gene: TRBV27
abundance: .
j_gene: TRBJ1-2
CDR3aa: CASSAPPGGYTF
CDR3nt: TGTGCCAGCAGTGCCCCCCCCGGTGGCTACACCTTC

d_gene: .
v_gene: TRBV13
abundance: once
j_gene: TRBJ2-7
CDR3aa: CASSLDREPYEQYF
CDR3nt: TGTGCCAGCAGCTTAGACAGGGAACCCTACGAGCAGTACTTC

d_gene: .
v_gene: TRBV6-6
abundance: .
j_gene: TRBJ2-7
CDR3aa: CASSSLAGSYEQYF
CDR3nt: TGTGCCAGCAGTTCCCTGGCGGGGTCCTACGAGCAGTACTTC

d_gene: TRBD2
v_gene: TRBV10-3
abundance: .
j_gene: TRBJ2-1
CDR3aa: CAISEPPSGSLNEQFF
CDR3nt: TGTGCCATCAGTGAACCCCCTAGCGGGAGTTTGAATGAGCAGTTCTTC

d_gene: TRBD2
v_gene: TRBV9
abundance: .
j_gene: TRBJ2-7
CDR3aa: CASSERTSGIYEQYF
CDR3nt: TGTGCCAGCAGCGAGAGGACTAGCGGTATATACGAGCAGTACTTC

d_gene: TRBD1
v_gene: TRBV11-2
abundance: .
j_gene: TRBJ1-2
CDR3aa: CASSLLRRGQNGYTF
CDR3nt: TGTGCCAGCAGCTTACTGCGACGGGGACAGAATGGCTACACCTTC

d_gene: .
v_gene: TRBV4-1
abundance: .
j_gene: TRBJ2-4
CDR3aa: CASSQDGRGKNIQYF
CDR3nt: TGCGCCAGCAGCCAAGATGGCCGGGGCAAAAACATTCAGTACTTC

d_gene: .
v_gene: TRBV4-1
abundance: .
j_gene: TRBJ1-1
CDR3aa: CASSPKQKSNTEAFF
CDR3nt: TGCGCCAGCAGCCCCAAACAGAAGTCGAACACTGAAGCTTTCTTT

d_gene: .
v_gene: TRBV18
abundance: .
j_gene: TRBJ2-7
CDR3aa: CASSPRGNPYEQYF
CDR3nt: TGTGCCAGCTCACCCCGGGGCAATCCATACGAGCAGTACTTC

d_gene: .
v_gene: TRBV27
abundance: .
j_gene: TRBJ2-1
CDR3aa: CASSIPLGGAYNEQFF
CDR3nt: TGTGCCAGCAGTATCCCTCTGGGGGGAGCCTACAATGAGCAGTTCTTC

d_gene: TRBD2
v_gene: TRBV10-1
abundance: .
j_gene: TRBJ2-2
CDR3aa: CASSSGIGTGELFF
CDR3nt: TGCGCCAGCAGTAGCGGGATAGGTACCGGGGAGCTGTTTTTT

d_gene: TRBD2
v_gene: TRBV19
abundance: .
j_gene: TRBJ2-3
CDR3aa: CASSSRLAGGDTQYF
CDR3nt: TGTGCCAGTAGTAGCCGACTAGCGGGAGGAGATACGCAGTATTTT

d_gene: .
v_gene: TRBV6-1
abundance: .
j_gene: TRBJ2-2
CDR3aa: CASSAQIGRRIKYGELFF
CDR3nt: TGTGCCAGCAGTGCCCAGATCGGGCGCCGTATAAAATACGGGGAGCTGTTTTTT

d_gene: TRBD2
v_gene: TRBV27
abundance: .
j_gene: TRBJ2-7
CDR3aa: CASSTLAGVVYEQYF
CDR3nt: TGTGCCAGCAGTACCCTAGCGGGAGTAGTCTACGAGCAGTACTTC

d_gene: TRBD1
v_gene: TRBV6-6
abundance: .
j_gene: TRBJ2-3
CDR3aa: CASSYLGQGAPDTQYF
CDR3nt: TGTGCCAGCAGTTACCTCGGACAGGGGGCGCCAGATACGCAGTATTTT

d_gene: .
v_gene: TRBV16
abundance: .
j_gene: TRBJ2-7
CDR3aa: CASSQSRTAAYEQYF
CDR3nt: TGTGCCAGCAGCCAATCTAGGACAGCCGCCTACGAGCAGTACTTC

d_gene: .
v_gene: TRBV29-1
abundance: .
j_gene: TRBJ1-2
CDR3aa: CSDDRPYGYTF
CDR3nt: TGCAGCGATGACAGGCCCTATGGCTACACCTTC

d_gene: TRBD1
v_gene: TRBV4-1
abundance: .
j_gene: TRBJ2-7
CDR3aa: CASSAQGVYEQYF
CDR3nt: TGCGCCAGCAGCGCGCAGGGGGTCTACGAGCAGTACTTC

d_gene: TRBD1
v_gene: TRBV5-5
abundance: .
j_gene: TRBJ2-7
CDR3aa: CASSWGTGTYEQYF
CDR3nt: TGTGCCAGCAGCTGGGGGACAGGGACCTACGAGCAGTACTTC

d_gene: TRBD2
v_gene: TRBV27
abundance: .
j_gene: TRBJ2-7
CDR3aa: CASSLGGLDEQYF
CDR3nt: TGTGCCAGCAGCCTCGGGGGGTTGGACGAGCAGTACTTC

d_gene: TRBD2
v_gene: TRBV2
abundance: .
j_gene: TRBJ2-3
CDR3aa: CASSEEKLARRVQSTDTQYF
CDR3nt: TGTGCCAGCAGTGAAGAAAAACTAGCGCGACGGGTTCAGTCTACAGATACGCAGTATTTT

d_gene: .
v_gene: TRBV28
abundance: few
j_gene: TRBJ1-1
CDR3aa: CASSFGTEAFF
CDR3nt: TGTGCCAGCAGTTTTGGCACTGAAGCTTTCTTT

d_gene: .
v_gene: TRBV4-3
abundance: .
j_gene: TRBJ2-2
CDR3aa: CASSQDQFTGELFF
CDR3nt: TGCGCCAGCAGCCAAGACCAGTTCACCGGGGAGCTGTTTTTT

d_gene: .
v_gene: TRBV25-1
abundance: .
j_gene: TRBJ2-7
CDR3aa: CASSEWGVGEQYF
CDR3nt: TGTGCCAGCAGTGAATGGGGAGTAGGAGAGCAGTACTTC

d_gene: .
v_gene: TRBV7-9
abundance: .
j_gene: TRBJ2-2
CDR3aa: CASSGRRAGELFF
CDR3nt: TGTGCCAGCAGCGGGAGGCGGGCCGGGGAGCTGTTTTTT

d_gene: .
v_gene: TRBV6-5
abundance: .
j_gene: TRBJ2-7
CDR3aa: CASSYSGDSYEQYF
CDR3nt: TGTGCCAGCAGTTACTCAGGGGACTCCTACGAGCAGTACTTC

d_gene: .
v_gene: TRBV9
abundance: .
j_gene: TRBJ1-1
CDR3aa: CASSGRNRNTEAFF
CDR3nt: TGTGCCAGCAGCGGGAGGAACAGGAACACTGAAGCTTTCTTT

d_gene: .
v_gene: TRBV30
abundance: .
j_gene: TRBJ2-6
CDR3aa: CAWEDNSGANVLTF
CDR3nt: TGTGCCTGGGAGGATAACTCTGGGGCCAACGTCCTGACTTTC

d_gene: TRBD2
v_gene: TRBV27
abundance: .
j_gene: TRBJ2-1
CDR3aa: CASSSGTSGNNEQFF
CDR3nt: TGTGCCAGCAGTTCCGGGACTAGCGGCAACAATGAGCAGTTCTTC

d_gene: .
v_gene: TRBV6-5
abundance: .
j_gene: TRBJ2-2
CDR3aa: CASSTGNTGELFF
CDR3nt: TGTGCCAGCAGTACGGGAAACACCGGGGAGCTGTTTTTT

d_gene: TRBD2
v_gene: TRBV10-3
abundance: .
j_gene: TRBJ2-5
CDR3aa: CAISDPRTSGKETQYF
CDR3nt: TGTGCCATCAGTGACCCGAGGACTAGCGGGAAAGAGACCCAGTACTTC

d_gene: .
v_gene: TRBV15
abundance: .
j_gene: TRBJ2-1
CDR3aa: CATSREDSGSYNEQFF
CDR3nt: TGTGCCACCAGCAGAGAGGATAGCGGATCCTACAATGAGCAGTTCTTC

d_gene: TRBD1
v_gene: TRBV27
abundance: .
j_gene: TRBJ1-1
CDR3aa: CASQDRGRTEAFF
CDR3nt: TGTGCCAGTCAGGACAGGGGGAGAACTGAAGCTTTCTTT

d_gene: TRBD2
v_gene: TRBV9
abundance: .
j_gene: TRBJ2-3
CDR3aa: CASRGTSGRDTQYF
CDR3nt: TGTGCCAGCAGGGGGACTAGCGGGAGGGATACGCAGTATTTT

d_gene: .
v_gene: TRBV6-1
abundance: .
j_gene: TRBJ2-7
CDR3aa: CASSETAAFSSYEQYF
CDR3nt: TGTGCCAGCAGCGAAACGGCAGCTTTCAGCTCCTACGAGCAGTACTTC

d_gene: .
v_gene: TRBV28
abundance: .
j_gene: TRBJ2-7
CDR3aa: CASRSGAGAYEQYF
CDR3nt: TGTGCCAGCAGGAGCGGAGCCGGGGCCTACGAGCAGTACTTC

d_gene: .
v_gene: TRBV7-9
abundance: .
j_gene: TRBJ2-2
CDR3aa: CASSFPKRQPNTGELFF
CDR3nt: TGTGCCAGCAGCTTCCCCAAACGGCAGCCGAACACCGGGGAGCTGTTTTTT

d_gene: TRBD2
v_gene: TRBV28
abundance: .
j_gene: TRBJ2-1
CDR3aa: CASSFSSGVSYNEQFF
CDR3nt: TGTGCCAGCAGTTTCAGTAGCGGGGTCTCCTACAATGAGCAGTTCTTC

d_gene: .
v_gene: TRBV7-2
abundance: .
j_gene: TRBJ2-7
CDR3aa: CASSLDPGGGLGNEQYF
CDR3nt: TGTGCCAGCAGCTTAGATCCGGGAGGGGGCCTAGGGAACGAGCAGTACTTC

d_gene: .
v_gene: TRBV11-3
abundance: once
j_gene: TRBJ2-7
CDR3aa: CASSPGKGGSDYEQYF
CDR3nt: TGTGCCAGCAGCCCAGGTAAAGGGGGTTCGGACTACGAGCAGTACTTC

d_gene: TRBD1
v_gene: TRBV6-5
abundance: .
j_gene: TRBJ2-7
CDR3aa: CASTWTGGGSYEQYF
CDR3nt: TGTGCCAGCACTTGGACAGGGGGCGGTTCCTACGAGCAGTACTTC

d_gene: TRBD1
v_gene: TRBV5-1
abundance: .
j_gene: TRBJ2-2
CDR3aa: CASSPSGRGPTGELFF
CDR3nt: TGCGCCAGCAGCCCGTCGGGCAGGGGGCCTACCGGGGAGCTGTTTTTT

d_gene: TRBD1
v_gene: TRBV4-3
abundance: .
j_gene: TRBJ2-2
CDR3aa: CASSRDPRDRGRNTGELFF
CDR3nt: TGCGCCAGCAGCCGAGATCCCCGGGACAGGGGGCGGAACACCGGGGAGCTGTTTTTT

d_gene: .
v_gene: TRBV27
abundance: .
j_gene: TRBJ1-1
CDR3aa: CASSPRGTGTEAFF
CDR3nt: TGTGCCAGCAGTCCTCGGGGCACGGGGACTGAAGCTTTCTTT

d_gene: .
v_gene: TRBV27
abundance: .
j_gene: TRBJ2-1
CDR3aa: CASSLSLGGYNEQFF
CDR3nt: TGTGCCAGCAGTTTATCGCTAGGGGGCTACAATGAGCAGTTCTTC

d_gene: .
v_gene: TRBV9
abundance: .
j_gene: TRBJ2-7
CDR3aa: CASSVAGQGYEQYF
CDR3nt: TGTGCCAGCAGCGTAGCGGGGCAGGGCTACGAGCAGTACTTC

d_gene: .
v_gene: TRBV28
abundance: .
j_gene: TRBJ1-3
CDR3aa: CASSLTGSGNTIYF
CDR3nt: TGTGCCAGCAGTCTTACAGGTAGCGGAAACACCATATATTTT

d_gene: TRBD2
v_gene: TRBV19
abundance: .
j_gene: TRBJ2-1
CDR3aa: CASSIDLSAGEHNEQFF
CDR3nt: TGTGCCAGTAGTATAGATCTGTCGGCGGGGGAGCACAATGAGCAGTTCTTC

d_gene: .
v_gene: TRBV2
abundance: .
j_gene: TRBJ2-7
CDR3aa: CASSSRDSTYEQYF
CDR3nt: TGTGCCAGCAGTTCCCGGGACTCAACCTACGAGCAGTACTTC